The sequence of this TCR beta chain was determined in a study of T-cell reconstitution after alpha-beta-depleted transplantation in children (dated by TCRdb to the mid-2010s). For the study in its entirety: Using TCR repertoire profiling, the study quantitatively followed how T-cell immune reconstitution unfolded in children after TCRalphabeta/CD19-depleted allogeneic hematopoietic cell transplantation.

CDR3 length: 16 amino acids, cysteine to phenylalanine. Of all the DNA, just the CDR3 is kept, 48 bases in frame from base 1. According to the germline V gene (reference sequence), CDR1 reads LGHDT and CDR2 reads YNNKEL. The junction shows trimming of 4 bases on V and 4 bases on J, and the gene matches do not reach 11 bases of it. Libraries were made using PCR. These reads were obtained on an Illumina HiSeq 2500. TCR libraries were prepared with molecular barcoding, using unique molecular identifiers to normalize TCRbeta repertoire quantification. In-frame beta chains were kept once TCRdb had trimmed the public reads at Q25 with fastp and called clones with MiXCR. Every entry covers one CDR3 protein and lists the most common genes and DNA from its rows. The sample profile shows 450,000 to 500,000 distinct CDR3 sequences; roughly an eighth of them were found once. The leading ten clones occupy about 5.6% of the sample.

Worth noting for this clonotype: Its antigen target is currently unknown. No clone much larger than this one lies a single base away; base qualities are absent.

The receptor's source is a human donor who donated a stem cell graft to a child with combined immunodeficiency. The sequenced sample was PBMCs from the stem cell graft donor, obtained from the stem cell graft. In this chain, TRBV3-1 is recombined with TRBJ2-5; 8 middle bases align to TRBD2. At the DNA level, the sequence is TGTGCCAGCAGCCCCCGATCGGGGGGGTTTACAGAGACCCAGTACTTC. Protein translation: CASSPRSGGFTETQYF.